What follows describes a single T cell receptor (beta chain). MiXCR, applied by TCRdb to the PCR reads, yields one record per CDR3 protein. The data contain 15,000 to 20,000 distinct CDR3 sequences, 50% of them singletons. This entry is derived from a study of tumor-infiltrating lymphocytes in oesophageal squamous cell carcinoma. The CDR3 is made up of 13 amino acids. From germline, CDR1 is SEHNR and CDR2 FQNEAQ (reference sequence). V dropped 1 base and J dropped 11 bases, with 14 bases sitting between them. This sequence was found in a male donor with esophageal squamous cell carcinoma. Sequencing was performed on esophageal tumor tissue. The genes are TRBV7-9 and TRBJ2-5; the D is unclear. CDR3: CASSLGRHNEQYF. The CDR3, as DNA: TGTGCCAGCAGCTTAGGAAGACACAATGAGCAGTACTTC.